Below, 29 T cell receptor beta chains from the same sample are listed, as sequenced in a study of cytomegalovirus exposure and HLA in healthy donors. Libraries were prepared by immunoSEQ multiplex PCR; TCRdb keeps only in-frame clonotypes and omits some of them. The sample has 59,000 or so clones; about 91% are singletons. The sample taken for sequencing was PBMCs. These receptors were taken from a woman between 18 and 29 years old in good health and CMV-seronegative.

V is TRBV7-3 and J is TRBJ1-1, with 7 nucleotides matching TRBD1. Germline loops: CDR1 SGHTA, CDR2 FQGTGA. The CDR3 covers 14 residues. The V gene end was trimmed by 5 bases and the J gene end by 5 bases; junction bases not matched to a gene: 8. The CDR3 DNA follows: TGTGCCAGCAGCCAACAGGGGATGGGGACTGAAGCTTTCTTT. It specifies CASSQQGMGTEAFF.

The chain links TRBV11-2 to TRBJ2-3; 14 nucleotides match TRBD2. The trim removed 4 bases at V and 0 bases at J, leaving 9 bases unmatched. This CDR3 comprises 19 residues. Germline V CDR1 and CDR2: SGHAT, FQNNGV. For the CDR3, the DNA is TGTGCCAGCAGCTCAGATTGGACTAGCGGGGGGCCTAGCACAGATACGCAGTATTTT. It codes for CASSSDWTSGGPSTDTQYF.

The rearrangement uses TRBV7-9 and TRBJ2-7; the match to TRBD1 covers 9 bases. This CDR3 has 15 residues. The germline gives CDR1 SEHNR, CDR2 FQNEAQ (reference sequence). V was clipped by 4 bases and J by 5 bases; unmatched bases: 9. CDR3 sequence (DNA): TGTGCCAGCAGCTCTCCGGGACAGGGCCTCCACGAGCAGTACTTC. Its translation: CASSSPGQGLHEQYF.

This chain links TRBV18 with TRBJ2-2; 11 bases agree with TRBD2. Germline V lookup: CDR1 KGHSH, CDR2 LQKENI. Losses at the gene ends were 0 bases for V and 1 base for J; bases not matched to a gene: 1. The CDR3 is made up of 17 amino acids. The CDR3 loop is CASSPPGLAVNTGELFF. For the CDR3, the DNA is TGTGCCAGCTCACCACCGGGACTAGCGGTGAACACCGGGGAGCTGTTTTTT. The variable domain in full, completed from reference TRBV18 and TRBJ2-2, reads NAGVMQNPRHLVRRRGQEARLRCSPMKGHSHVYWYRQLPEEGLKFMVYLQKENIIDESGMPKERFSAEFPKEGPSILRIQQVVRGDSAAYFCASSPPGLAVNTGELFFGEGSRLTVL.

The chain employs TRBV11-3 and TRBJ2-7, with TRBD1 as a possible D gene (6 bases). From germline, CDR1 is SGHNT and CDR2 YENEEA. The CDR3 runs 12 residues. V lost 4 bases to trimming and J lost 7 bases, with 11 bases between them. CDR3 region: CASSSQGGEQYF. DNA for the CDR3: TGTGCCAGCAGCTCGCAAGGGGGAGAGCAGTACTTC.

The chain carries TRBV4-3 and TRBJ2-5, with D hard to call. There are 15 residues in the CDR3. V was trimmed by 0 bases and J by 2 bases, leaving 10 bases between them. From germline, CDR1 is LGHNA and CDR2 YSLEER. The CDR3 DNA follows: TGCGCCAGCAGCCAAGATATGGCTCCACAAGAGACCCAGTACTTC. It codes for CASSQDMAPQETQYF.

A single count supports this clone. The gene calls are TRBV2 and TRBJ2-3, with D possibly TRBD2 on 5 matching bases. CDR3 length: 13 amino acids. Trimming pared 8 bases from V and 2 bases from J, leaving 11 bases between. The germline V gene encodes CDR1 SNHLY and CDR2 FYNNEI. The DNA for the CDR3 is TGTGCCAGCGGAGCGGACTCCACAGATACGCAGTATTTT. It translates to CASGADSTDTQYF.

The chain employs TRBV11-2 and TRBJ2-1, with 8 nucleotides matching TRBD1. The CDR3 consists of 12 residues. V lost 3 bases, J lost 13 bases, and 5 bases stayed unmatched. Germline assignment: CDR1 SGHAT and CDR2 FQNNGV. This CDR3 reads CASSFLDRAQFF. The CDR3, as DNA: TGTGCCAGCAGCTTCTTGGACAGGGCACAGTTCTTC.

This chain links TRBV7-9 with TRBJ2-5; the D gene is possibly TRBD2 (6 bases). With 0 bases removed from V and 5 bases from J, the gap between germline ends came to 13 bases. The length of the CDR3 is 15 residues. Per the germline V gene, CDR1 is SEHNR and CDR2 is FQNEAQ (reference sequence). Written as DNA, the CDR3 is TGTGCCAGCAGCTTAGCTCGACTAGGGCGCGAGACCCAGTACTTC. Amino acid sequence: CASSLARLGRETQYF.

The chain links TRBV5-6 to TRBJ1-3; 8 bases match TRBD1. The germline CDR1 and CDR2 sequences are SGHDT and YYEEEE. There are 15 residues in the CDR3. J was trimmed by 2 bases and V by 4 bases; bases with no gene match: 5. CDR3 in amino acids: CASSTSDRAGNTIYF. The CDR3 DNA sequence: TGTGCCAGCAGCACATCGGACAGGGCTGGAAACACCATATATTTT. Full variable domain (missing parts from reference TRBV5-6 and TRBJ1-3): DAGVTQSPTHLIKTRGQQVTLRCSPKSGHDTVSWYQQALGQGPQFIFQYYEEEERQRGNFPDRFSGHQFPNYSSELNVNALLLGDSALYLCASSTSDRAGNTIYFGEGSWLTVV.

The chain links TRBV19 to TRBJ2-2; 9 bases agree with TRBD1. The V gene end was trimmed by 3 bases and the J gene end by 7 bases; junction bases not matched to a gene: 12. The CDR3 is 17 residues long. In germline, CDR1 is LNHDA, CDR2 SQIVND (reference sequence). CDR3 coding DNA: TGTGCCAGTAGTATGAAATCCGGGACAGGGAAGGACGGGGAGCTGTTTTTT. It codes for CASSMKSGTGKDGELFF.

The chain recombines TRBV6-1 with TRBJ2-5; D might be TRBD2 (5 bases). CDR1 and CDR2 from the germline V gene are MNHNS and SASEGT. V shed 2 bases and J shed 4 bases, with 14 bases lying between them. This CDR3 is built from 15 residues. CDR3 in DNA: TGTGCCAGCAGTGAAAGCCTAGCTTTTTCAGAGACCCAGTACTTC. It yields the protein CASSESLAFSETQYF.

This chain joins TRBV19 and TRBJ2-7; 8 positions agree with TRBD1. The V segment lost 3 bases and the J segment 1 base; nucleotides outside the gene matches: 5. CDR3 length: 15 residues. Germline V CDR1 and CDR2: LNHDA, SQIVND (reference sequence). The CDR3 sequence: CASSIGQGESYEQYF. CDR3 DNA sequence: TGTGCCAGTAGTATTGGACAGGGAGAATCCTACGAGCAGTACTTC.

The V call is TRBV2, the J call TRBJ2-7; D is unresolved. The germline V and J ends were trimmed by 6 bases and 0 bases, with 9 bases remaining between them. This CDR3 comprises 13 residues. CDR1 and CDR2 (germline): SNHLY, FYNNEI. The CDR3 is CASRGDSSYEQYF. The DNA of the CDR3 is TGTGCCAGCAGGGGCGATAGCTCCTACGAGCAGTACTTC.

V and J are TRBV4-1 and TRBJ2-1, with a weak D call TRBD2 (6 bases). With 1 base removed from V and 5 bases from J, the gap between germline ends came to 15 bases. The CDR3 sequence is 16 residues long. Germline V gene sequence: CDR1 MGHRA, CDR2 YSYEKL. CDR3 amino acids: CASSQVGGRENNEQFF. CDR3 in DNA: TGCGCCAGCAGCCAAGTGGGGGGTCGGGAGAACAATGAGCAGTTCTTC.

This clone was found once. The CDR3 coding sequence is TGTGCCAGCAGCGTAGGGGGAGTGGGAGGATCCACAGATACGCAGTATTTT. Its translation is CASSVGGVGGSTDTQYF. The rearrangement uses TRBV9 and TRBJ2-3; a weak D match, TRBD2 (6 bases). Trimming took 0 bases from V and 2 from J, leaving 16 bases between them. The germline gives CDR1 SGDLS, CDR2 YYNGEE. This CDR3 comprises 17 residues.

This chain connects TRBV19 to TRBJ1-1, with TRBD1 matching 9 bases. The V segment lost 4 bases and the J segment 3 bases; nucleotides outside the gene matches: 3. This CDR3 is built from 14 residues. Germline CDR1 reads LNHDA; CDR2 reads SQIVND (reference sequence). CDR3 sequence (DNA): TGTGCCAGTAGTAGCCGACAGGGGGACACTGAAGCTTTCTTT. It specifies CASSSRQGDTEAFF.

J is TRBJ1-2 and V is TRBV30; D remains ambiguous. V lost 4 bases to trimming and J lost 8 bases, with 20 bases between them. CDR1 GTSNPN and CDR2 SVGIG come from the germline V gene (reference sequence). The CDR3 is made up of 14 amino acids. CDR3 DNA sequence: TGTGCCTGGAAAGTCCGGACTCGCTCGGACGGCTACACCTTC. Its translation: CAWKVRTRSDGYTF.

The chain joins TRBV7-2 to TRBJ2-5; maybe TRBD2 (5 bases). Germline assignment: CDR1 SGHTA and CDR2 FQGNSA. The CDR3 runs to 14 residues. V was shortened by 5 bases and J by 4 bases, with 14 bases between the two germline ends. The CDR3 loop reads CASSQRSGRETQYF. The CDR3 coding sequence is TGTGCCAGCAGCCAGAGGAGCGGAAGAGAGACCCAGTACTTC.

The rearrangement joins TRBV10-3 to TRBJ2-1; D ambiguous. This CDR3 has 13 amino acids. The V end was cut by 4 bases, the J end by 5 bases, with 9 bases between. Germline V gives CDR1 ENHRY, CDR2 SYGVKD. The CDR3 here is CAISGAVDNEQFF. The DNA of the CDR3 is TGTGCCATCAGTGGGGCCGTAGACAATGAGCAGTTCTTC.

The chain is built from TRBV5-4 and TRBJ2-2, with D hard to call. The CDR3 has 14 residues. The germline gives CDR1 SGHNT, CDR2 YYREEE (reference sequence). V was pared by 0 bases and J by 4 bases, with 7 bases between. This CDR3 reads CASSLDWATGELFF. CDR3 bases: TGTGCCAGCAGCTTGGATTGGGCCACCGGGGAGCTGTTTTTT.

As regards this clone: At the DNA level, this CDR3 is encoded by other sequences in the same sample as well. This chain connects TRBV18 to TRBJ1-1, with D perhaps TRBD1 (5 bases). The CDR3 loop spans 14 amino acids. With 2 bases removed from V and 1 base from J, the gap between germline ends came to 8 bases. Germline-derived CDR1 and CDR2 are KGHSH and LQKENI. CDR3 region: CASSPGAANTEAFF. DNA for the CDR3: TGTGCCAGCTCACCAGGGGCGGCGAACACTGAAGCTTTCTTT.

This rearrangement joins TRBV5-4 to TRBJ2-3, with 9 bases identical to TRBD1. Looked up from germline, CDR1 is SGHNT and CDR2 is YYREEE (reference sequence). V was pared by 4 bases and J by 4 bases, with 10 bases of the junction left unmatched. The CDR3 contains 16 residues. The CDR3 coding sequence is TGTGCCAGCAGCCACCGGGACAGGGAGATGTCAGATACGCAGTATTTT. Translated: CASSHRDREMSDTQYF.

This clone was seen more than once but under ten times. The chain carries TRBV10-2 and TRBJ2-7; 7 nucleotides line up with TRBD1. The germline V gene has CDR1 WSHSY and CDR2 SAAADI. The V segment lost 8 bases and the J segment 0 bases; nucleotides outside the gene matches: 4. This CDR3 is built from 13 residues. DNA of the CDR3: TGCGCCAGCTCCGGGACAGTCTCCTACGAGCAGTACTTC. Protein product: CASSGTVSYEQYF.

J is TRBJ2-7 and V is TRBV5-4; 10 bases fit TRBD1. After removal of 4 bases from V and 6 bases from J, the junction contained 7 bases not matched to a gene. There are 14 residues in the CDR3. Looked up from germline, CDR1 is SGHNT and CDR2 is YYREEE (reference sequence). The CDR3 loop is CASSAGTGVLEQYF. DNA of the CDR3: TGTGCCAGCAGCGCCGGGACAGGGGTACTCGAGCAGTACTTC.

The J gene is TRBJ1-1, the V gene TRBV29-1; 8 bases match TRBD1. Trimming removed 7 bases from V and 8 bases from J; junction bases left unmatched: 3. This CDR3 spans 10 amino acids. Germline CDR1 reads SQVTM; CDR2 reads ANQGSEA. The CDR3 sequence: CSAGTGEAFF. The CDR3 DNA reads TGCAGCGCCGGGACAGGCGAAGCTTTCTTT. The variable domain in full, with the rest retrieved from reference TRBV29-1 and TRBJ1-1, is SAVISQKPSRDICQRGTSLTIQCQVDSQVTMMFWYRQQPGQSLTLIATANQGSEATYESGFVIDKFPISRPNLTFSTLTVSNMSPEDSSIYLCSAGTGEAFFGQGTRLTVV.

The genes are TRBV4-1 and TRBJ2-7, with 7 nucleotides matching TRBD1. J was trimmed by 1 base and V by 4 bases; bases with no gene match: 10. The length of the CDR3 is 16 residues. The V gene's germline CDR1 is MGHRA and CDR2 YSYEKL. CDR3 in amino acids: CASSREGTVPSYEQYF. CDR3 coding DNA: TGCGCCAGCAGCCGAGAGGGGACAGTACCTTCCTACGAGCAGTACTTC.

The chain is built from TRBV7-9 and TRBJ1-2, with 7 bases aligning to TRBD1. V shed 5 bases and J 3 bases; nucleotides not matched to a gene: 9. This CDR3 spans 15 amino acids. From germline, CDR1 is SEHNR and CDR2 FQNEAQ (reference sequence). CDR3 region: CASSPRQGGDYGYTF. The CDR3 DNA is TGTGCCAGCAGCCCCCGACAGGGCGGGGACTATGGCTACACCTTC.

This sequence joins TRBV5-5 and TRBJ2-7, with 13 bases lining up with TRBD2. Germline CDR1 SGHKS, CDR2 YYEKEE (reference sequence). Trimming took 4 bases from V and 2 from J; bases not matched to a gene: 9. The CDR3 totals 17 residues. The DNA of the CDR3 is TGTGCCAGCAGCCCTGGGGTAGGGACTAGCGGGACCTACGAGCAGTACTTC. Its translation: CASSPGVGTSGTYEQYF.